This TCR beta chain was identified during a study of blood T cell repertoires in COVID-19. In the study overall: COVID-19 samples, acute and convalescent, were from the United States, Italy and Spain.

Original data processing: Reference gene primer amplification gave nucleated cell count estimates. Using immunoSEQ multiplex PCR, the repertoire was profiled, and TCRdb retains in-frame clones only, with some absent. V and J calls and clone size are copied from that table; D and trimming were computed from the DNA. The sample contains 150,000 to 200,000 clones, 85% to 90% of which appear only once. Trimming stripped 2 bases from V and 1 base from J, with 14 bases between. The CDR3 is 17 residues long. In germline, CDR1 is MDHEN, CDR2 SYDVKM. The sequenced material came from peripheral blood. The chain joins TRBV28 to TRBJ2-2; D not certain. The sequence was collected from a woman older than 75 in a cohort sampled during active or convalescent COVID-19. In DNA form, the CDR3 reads TGTGCCAGCAGTTTAATTCCCGTTCGCAGGAACACCGGGGAGCTGTTTTTT. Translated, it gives CASSLIPVRRNTGELFF.